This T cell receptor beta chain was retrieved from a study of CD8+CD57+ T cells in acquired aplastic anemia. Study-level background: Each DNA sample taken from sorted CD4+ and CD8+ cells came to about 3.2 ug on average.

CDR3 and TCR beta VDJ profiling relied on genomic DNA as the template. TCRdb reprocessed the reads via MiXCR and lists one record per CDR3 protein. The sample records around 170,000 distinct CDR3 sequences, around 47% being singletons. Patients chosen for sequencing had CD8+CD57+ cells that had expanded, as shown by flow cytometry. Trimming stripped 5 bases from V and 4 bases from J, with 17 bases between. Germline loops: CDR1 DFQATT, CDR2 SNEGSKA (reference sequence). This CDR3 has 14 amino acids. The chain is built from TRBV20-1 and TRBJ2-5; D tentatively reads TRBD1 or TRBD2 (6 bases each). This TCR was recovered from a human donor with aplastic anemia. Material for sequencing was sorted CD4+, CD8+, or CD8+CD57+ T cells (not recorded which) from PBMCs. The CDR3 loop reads CSAVRGEFRETQYF. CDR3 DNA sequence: TGCAGTGCTGTAAGGGGGGAGTTCCGAGAGACCCAGTACTTC.